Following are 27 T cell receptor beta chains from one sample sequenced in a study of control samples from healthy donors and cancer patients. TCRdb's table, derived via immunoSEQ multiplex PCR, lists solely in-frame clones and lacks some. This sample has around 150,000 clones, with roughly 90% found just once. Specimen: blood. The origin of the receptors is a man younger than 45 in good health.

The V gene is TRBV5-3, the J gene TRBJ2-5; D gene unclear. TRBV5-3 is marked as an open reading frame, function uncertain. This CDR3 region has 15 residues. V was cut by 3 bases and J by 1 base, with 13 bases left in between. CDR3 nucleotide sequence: TGTGCCAGAAGCTGGAGACATACACTCCAAGAGACCCAGTACTTC. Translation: CARSWRHTLQETQYF.

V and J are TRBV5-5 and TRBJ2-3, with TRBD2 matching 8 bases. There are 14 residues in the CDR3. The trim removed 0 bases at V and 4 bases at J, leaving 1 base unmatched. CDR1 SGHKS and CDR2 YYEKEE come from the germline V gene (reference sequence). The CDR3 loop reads CASSLGTSPDTQYF. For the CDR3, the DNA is TGTGCCAGCAGCTTGGGGACTAGCCCAGATACGCAGTATTTT.

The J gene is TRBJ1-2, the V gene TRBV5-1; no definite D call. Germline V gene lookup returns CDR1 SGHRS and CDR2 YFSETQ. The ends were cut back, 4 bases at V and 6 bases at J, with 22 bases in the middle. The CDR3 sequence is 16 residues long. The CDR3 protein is CASSRSPTELSDGYTF. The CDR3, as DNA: TGCGCCAGCAGCCGTTCCCCGACCGAACTATCGGATGGCTACACCTTC.

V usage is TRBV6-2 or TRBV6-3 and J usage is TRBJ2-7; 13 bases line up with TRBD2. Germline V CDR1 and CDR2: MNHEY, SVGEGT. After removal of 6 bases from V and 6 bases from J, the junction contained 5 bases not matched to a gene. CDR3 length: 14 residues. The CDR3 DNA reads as TGTGCCAGCAGCCAGGGACTAGCGGGAATCGAGCAGTACTTC. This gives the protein CASSQGLAGIEQYF.

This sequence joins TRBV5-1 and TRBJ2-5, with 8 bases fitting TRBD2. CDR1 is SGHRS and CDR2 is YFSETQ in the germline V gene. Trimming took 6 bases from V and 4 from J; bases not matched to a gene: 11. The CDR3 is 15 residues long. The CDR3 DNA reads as TGCGCCAGCACTCCCGGAAGCGGGGGTGGAGAGACCCAGTACTTC. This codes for CASTPGSGGGETQYF.

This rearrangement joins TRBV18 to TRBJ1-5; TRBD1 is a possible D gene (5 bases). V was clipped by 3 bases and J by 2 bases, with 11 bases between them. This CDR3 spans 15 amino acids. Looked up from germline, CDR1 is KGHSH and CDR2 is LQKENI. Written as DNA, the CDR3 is TGTGCCAGCTCACCGGGGCAGGGAGGCAATCAGCCCCAGCATTTT. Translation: CASSPGQGGNQPQHF.

The chain's CDR3 is CASGSFEGNQETQYF. CDR3 bases: TGTGCTAGTGGTTCCTTTGAGGGGAACCAAGAGACCCAGTACTTC. The J gene is TRBJ2-5, the V gene TRBV12-5; D may match TRBD1 or TRBD2 (5 bases each). This CDR3 is built from 15 residues. V was shortened by 4 bases and J by 0 bases, with 12 bases between the two germline ends. Germline values: CDR1 LGHNT, CDR2 FRNRAP.

CDR3 loop: CASSVESSGRVKSSGANVLTF. CDR3 bases: TGTGCCAGCAGCGTAGAGTCAAGCGGGAGGGTCAAGAGCTCTGGGGCCAACGTCCTGACTTTC. V usage is TRBV9 and J usage is TRBJ2-6; 10 nucleotides match TRBD2. The CDR3 contains 21 residues. Germline values: CDR1 SGDLS, CDR2 YYNGEE. Germline trimming cut 0 bases from V and 0 bases from J; bases unmatched to any gene: 12. Filled out from reference TRBV9 and TRBJ2-6, the complete variable domain reads DSGVTQTPKHLITATGQRVTLRCSPRSGDLSVYWYQQSLDQGLQFLIQYYNGEERAKGNILERFSAQQFPDLHSELNLSSLELGDSALYFCASSVESSGRVKSSGANVLTFGAGSRLTVL.

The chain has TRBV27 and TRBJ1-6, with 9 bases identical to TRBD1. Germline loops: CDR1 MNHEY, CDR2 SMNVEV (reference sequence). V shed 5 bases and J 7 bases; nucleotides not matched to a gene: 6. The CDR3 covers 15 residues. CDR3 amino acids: CASSLQGAENSPLHF. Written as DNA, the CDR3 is TGTGCCAGCAGTCTACAGGGGGCCGAGAATTCACCCCTCCACTTT.

For the CDR3, the DNA is TGTGCCAGCAGACGACAGGGGGCGCTTTTGGAGCAGTTCTTC. It encodes CASRRQGALLEQFF. J is TRBJ2-1 and V is TRBV7-2; 10 bases map to TRBD1. V dropped 6 bases and J dropped 10; count of bases not matched to a gene: 9. This CDR3 has 14 residues. CDR1 is SGHTA, CDR2 FQGNSA, per germline.

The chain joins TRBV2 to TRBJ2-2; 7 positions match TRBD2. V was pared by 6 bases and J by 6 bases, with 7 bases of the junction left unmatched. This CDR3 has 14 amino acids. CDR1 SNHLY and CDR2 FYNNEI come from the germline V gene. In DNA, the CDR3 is TGTGCCAGCAGAGTGGGGGGGTTCGCCGGGGAGCTGTTTTTT. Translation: CASRVGGFAGELFF.

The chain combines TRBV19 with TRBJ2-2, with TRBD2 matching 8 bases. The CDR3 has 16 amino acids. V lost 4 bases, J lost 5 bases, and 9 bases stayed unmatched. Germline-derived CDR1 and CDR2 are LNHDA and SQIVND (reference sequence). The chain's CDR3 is CASSTGAGERTGELFF. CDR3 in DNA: TGTGCCAGTAGTACAGGAGCGGGAGAAAGGACCGGGGAGCTGTTTTTT.

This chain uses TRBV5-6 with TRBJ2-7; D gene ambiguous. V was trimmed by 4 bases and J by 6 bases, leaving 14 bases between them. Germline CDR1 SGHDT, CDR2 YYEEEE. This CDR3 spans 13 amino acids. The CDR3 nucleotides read TGTGCCAGCAGCGGTAGACGAGGTATCGAGCAGTACTTC. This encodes CASSGRRGIEQYF.

The CDR3 sequence: CASKLAGTSRNEQFF. CDR3 coding DNA: TGTGCCAGCAAGTTAGCCGGGACTAGTCGCAATGAGCAGTTCTTC. V is TRBV6-5 and J is TRBJ2-1, with TRBD2 matching over 8 bases. Germline CDR1 MNHEY, CDR2 SVGAGI. V shed 7 bases, J shed 6 bases, and the junction held 11 bases outside the gene matches. The length of the CDR3 is 15 residues.

The CDR3 coding sequence is TGTGCCAGCAGCGAGGGGGGTTCGGATGGCTACACCTTC. Protein: CASSEGGSDGYTF. The chain is built from TRBV9 and TRBJ1-2, with D maybe TRBD1 (6 bases). V was shortened by 3 bases and J by 6 bases, with 12 bases between the two germline ends. Germline CDR1 reads SGDLS; CDR2 reads YYNGEE. The length of the CDR3 is 13 residues. Full variable domain (rest looked up from reference TRBV9 and TRBJ1-2): DSGVTQTPKHLITATGQRVTLRCSPRSGDLSVYWYQQSLDQGLQFLIQYYNGEERAKGNILERFSAQQFPDLHSELNLSSLELGDSALYFCASSEGGSDGYTFGSGTRLTVV.

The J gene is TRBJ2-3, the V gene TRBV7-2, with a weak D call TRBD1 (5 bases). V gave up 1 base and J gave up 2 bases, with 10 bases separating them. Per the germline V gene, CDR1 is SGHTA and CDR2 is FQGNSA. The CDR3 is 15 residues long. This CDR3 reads CASSLEATATDTQYF. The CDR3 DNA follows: TGTGCCAGCAGCTTAGAAGCGACAGCCACAGATACGCAGTATTTT. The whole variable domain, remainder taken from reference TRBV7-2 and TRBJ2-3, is GAGVSQSPSNKVTEKGKDVELRCDPISGHTALYWYRQSLGQGLEFLIYFQGNSAPDKSGLPSDRFSAERTGGSVSTLTIQRTQQEDSAVYLCASSLEATATDTQYFGPGTRLTVL.

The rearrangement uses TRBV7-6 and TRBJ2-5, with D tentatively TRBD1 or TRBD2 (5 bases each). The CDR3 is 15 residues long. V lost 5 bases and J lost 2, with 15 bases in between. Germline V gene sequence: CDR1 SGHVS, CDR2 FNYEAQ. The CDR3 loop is CASSGEGSPQETQYF. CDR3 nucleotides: TGTGCCAGCAGCGGTGAGGGGTCACCACAAGAGACCCAGTACTTC.

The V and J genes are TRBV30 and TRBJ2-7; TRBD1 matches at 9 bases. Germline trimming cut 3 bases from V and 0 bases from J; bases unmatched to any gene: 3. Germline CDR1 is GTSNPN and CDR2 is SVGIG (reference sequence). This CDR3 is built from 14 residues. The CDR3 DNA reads TGTGCCTGGAGGGGGACAGGGCGCTCCTACGAGCAGTACTTC. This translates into CAWRGTGRSYEQYF.

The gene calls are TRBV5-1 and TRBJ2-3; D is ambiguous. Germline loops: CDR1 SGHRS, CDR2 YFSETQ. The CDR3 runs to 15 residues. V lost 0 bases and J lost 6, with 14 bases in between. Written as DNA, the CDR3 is TGCGCCAGCAGCTTGGGGGCGTCCCGTGGGGATACGCAGTATTTT. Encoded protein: CASSLGASRGDTQYF.

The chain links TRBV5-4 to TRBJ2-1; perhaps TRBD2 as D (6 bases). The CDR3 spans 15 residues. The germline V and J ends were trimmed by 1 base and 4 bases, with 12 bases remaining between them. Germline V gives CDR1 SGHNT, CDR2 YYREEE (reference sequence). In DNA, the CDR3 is TGTGCCAGCAGCTTGTTCGGGAGTCGTTACAATGAGCAGTTCTTC. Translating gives CASSLFGSRYNEQFF.

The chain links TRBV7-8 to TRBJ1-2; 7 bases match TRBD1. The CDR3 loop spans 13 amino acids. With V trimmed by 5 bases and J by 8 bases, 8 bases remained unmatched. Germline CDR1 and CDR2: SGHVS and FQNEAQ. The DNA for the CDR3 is TGTGCCAGCAGCGCGGGGACAGTTGGGGGCTACACCTTC. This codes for CASSAGTVGGYTF.

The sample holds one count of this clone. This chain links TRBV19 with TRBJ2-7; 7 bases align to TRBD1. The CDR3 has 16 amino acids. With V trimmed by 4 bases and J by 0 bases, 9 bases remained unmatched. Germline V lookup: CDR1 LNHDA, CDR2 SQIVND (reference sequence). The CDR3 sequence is CASSRRYGTDSYEQYF. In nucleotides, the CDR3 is TGTGCCAGTAGTAGAAGATACGGGACAGACTCCTACGAGCAGTACTTC.

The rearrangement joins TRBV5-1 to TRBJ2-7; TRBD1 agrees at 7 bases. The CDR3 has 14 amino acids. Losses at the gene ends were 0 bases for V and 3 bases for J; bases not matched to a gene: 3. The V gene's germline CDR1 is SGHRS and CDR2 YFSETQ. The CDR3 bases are TGCGCCAGCAGCTTGGGACAGGGAAACTACGAGCAGTACTTC. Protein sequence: CASSLGQGNYEQYF.

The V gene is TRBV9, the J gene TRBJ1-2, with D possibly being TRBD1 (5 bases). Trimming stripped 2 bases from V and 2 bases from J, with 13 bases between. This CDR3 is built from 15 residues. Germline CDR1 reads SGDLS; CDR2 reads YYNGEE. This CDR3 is CASSVFPGPNYGYTF. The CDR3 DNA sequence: TGTGCCAGCAGCGTGTTTCCGGGGCCGAACTATGGCTACACCTTC.

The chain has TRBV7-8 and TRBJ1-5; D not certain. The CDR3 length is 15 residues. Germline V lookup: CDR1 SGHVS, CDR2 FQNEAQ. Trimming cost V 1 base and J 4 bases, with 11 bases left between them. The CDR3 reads CASSLVSSGNQPQHF. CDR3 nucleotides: TGTGCCAGCAGCTTAGTATCGTCGGGTAATCAGCCCCAGCATTTT.

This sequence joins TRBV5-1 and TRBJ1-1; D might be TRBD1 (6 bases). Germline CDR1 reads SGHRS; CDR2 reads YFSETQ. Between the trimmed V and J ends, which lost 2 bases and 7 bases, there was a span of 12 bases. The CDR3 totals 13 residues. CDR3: CASSFYRGGEAFF. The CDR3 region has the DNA TGCGCCAGCAGCTTTTATAGGGGGGGTGAAGCTTTCTTT.

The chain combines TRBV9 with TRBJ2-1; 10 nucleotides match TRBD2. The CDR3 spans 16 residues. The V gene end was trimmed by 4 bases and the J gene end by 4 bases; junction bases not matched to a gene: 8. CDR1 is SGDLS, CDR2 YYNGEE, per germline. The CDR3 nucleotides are TGTGCCAGCAGCTCAAGGACTAGCGGCGTGTACAATGAGCAGTTCTTC. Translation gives CASSSRTSGVYNEQFF.